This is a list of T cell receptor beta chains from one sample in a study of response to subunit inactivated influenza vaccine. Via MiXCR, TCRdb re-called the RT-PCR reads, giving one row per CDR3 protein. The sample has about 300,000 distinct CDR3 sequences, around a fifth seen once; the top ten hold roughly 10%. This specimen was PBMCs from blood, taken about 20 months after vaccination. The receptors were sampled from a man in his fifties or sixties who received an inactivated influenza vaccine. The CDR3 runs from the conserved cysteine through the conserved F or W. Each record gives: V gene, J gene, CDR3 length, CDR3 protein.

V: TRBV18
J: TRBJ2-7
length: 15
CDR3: CASSPQTMTPYEQYF

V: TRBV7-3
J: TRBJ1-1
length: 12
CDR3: CASSLRRRCAFF

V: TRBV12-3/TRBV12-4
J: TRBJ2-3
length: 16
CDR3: CASSSTSGSSTDTQYF

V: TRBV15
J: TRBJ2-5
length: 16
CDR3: CATSRATWVFQETQYF

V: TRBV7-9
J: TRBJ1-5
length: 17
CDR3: CASSLGTGGSGGQPQHF

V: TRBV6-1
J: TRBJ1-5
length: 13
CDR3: CASGDRGDQPQHF

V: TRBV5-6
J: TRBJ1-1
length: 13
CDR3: CASSLGVTTEAFF

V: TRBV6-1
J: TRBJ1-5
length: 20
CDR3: CASSEASRDRGRLSNQPQHF

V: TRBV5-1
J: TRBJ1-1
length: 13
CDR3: CASSLETGREAFF

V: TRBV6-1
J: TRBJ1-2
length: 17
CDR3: CASQTSGTGPAGYGYTF

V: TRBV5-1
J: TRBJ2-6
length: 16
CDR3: CASSRDPGSGANVLTF

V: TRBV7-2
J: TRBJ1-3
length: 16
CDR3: CASSLERPQGANTIYF

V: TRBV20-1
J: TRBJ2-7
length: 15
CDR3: CSASSLAGPSYEQYF

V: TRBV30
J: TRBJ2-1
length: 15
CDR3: CAWNRGSGIHNEQFF

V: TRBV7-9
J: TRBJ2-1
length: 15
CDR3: CASSPTRSSYNEQFF

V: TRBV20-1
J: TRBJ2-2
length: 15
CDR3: CSARDRGYNTGELFF

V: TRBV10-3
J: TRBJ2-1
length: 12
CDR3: CAIKEGDGEQFF

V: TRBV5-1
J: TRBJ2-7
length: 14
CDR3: CASSLETTNYEQYF

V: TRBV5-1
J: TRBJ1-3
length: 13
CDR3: CASSLDFTDTIYF

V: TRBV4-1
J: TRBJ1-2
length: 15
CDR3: CASSQALTGFYGYTF

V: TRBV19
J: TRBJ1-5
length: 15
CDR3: CASSIGQYSNQPQHF

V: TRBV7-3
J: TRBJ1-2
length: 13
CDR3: CASSLTPADGYTF

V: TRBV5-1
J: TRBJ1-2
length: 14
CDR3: CASSGGTGSFGYTF

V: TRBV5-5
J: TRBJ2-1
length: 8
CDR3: CASSSKFF

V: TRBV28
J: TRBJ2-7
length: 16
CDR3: CASSHPGLATSYEQYF

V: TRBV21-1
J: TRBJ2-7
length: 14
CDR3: CASSKARRRNEQYF

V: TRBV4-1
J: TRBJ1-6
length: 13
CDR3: CASSQDRNSPLHF

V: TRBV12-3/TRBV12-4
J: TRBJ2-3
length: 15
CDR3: CASSHAGGIEDTQYF

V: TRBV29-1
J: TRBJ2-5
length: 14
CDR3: CSVEGMGIAETQYF

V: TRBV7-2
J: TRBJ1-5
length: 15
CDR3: CASSLSTGYNQPQHF

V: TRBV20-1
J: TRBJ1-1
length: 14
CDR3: CSARAGISNTEAFF

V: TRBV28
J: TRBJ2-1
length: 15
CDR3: CASSPTSGGYNEQFF

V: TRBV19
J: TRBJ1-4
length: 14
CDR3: CASSTQSSNEKLFF

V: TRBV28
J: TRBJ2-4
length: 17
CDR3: CASSWGGLAGIKNIQYF

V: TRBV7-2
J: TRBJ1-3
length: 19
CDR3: CASSLALNPGTHSGNTIYF

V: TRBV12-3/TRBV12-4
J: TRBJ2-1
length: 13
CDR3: CASSSGASNEQFF

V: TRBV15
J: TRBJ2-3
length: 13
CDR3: CATSGTSFDTQYF

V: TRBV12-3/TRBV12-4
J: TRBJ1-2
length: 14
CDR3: CASSQDTGIGGYTF

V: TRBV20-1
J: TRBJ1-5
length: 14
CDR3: CSARTGGVEQPQHF

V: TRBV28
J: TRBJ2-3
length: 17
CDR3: CASSLAGGPRGADTQYF

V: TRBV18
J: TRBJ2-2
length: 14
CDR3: CASSNNDATGELFF

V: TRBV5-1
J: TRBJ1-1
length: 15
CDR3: CASSLEQAANTEAFF

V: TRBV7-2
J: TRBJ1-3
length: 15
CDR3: CASTREAYLGNTIYF

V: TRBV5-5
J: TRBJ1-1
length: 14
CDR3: CASSFTRGGTEAFF

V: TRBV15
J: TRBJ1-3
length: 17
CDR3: CATSRPPGQGTGNTIYF

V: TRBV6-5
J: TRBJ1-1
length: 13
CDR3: CASSLEAAAEAFF

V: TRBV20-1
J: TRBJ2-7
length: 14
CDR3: CSASSGQGVYEQYF

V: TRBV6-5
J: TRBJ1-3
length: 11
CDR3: CASRIGNTIYF

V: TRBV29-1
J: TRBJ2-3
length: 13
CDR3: CSVEDSSGTPQYF

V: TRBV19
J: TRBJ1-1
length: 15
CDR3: CASSNPGQGDAEAFF

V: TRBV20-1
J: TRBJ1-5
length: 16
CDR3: CSAREEGLKGRQPQHF

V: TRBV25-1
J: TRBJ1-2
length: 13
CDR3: CASSEQTNYGYTF

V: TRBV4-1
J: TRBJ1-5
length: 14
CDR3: CASSQGPGNQPQHF

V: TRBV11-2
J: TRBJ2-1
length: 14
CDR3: CASSLGVWSNEQFF

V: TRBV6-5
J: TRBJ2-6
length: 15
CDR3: CASSYSPTGANVLTF

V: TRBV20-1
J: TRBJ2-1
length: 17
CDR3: CSARGGAGVWSYNEQFF

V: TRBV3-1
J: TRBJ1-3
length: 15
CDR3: CASSQERVPGNTIYF

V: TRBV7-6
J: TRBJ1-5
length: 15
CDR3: CASSLTDGSNQPQHF

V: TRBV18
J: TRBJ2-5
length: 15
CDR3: CASSPPNRIKETQYF

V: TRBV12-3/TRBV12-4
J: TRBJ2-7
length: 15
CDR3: CASSFARDRVDEQYF